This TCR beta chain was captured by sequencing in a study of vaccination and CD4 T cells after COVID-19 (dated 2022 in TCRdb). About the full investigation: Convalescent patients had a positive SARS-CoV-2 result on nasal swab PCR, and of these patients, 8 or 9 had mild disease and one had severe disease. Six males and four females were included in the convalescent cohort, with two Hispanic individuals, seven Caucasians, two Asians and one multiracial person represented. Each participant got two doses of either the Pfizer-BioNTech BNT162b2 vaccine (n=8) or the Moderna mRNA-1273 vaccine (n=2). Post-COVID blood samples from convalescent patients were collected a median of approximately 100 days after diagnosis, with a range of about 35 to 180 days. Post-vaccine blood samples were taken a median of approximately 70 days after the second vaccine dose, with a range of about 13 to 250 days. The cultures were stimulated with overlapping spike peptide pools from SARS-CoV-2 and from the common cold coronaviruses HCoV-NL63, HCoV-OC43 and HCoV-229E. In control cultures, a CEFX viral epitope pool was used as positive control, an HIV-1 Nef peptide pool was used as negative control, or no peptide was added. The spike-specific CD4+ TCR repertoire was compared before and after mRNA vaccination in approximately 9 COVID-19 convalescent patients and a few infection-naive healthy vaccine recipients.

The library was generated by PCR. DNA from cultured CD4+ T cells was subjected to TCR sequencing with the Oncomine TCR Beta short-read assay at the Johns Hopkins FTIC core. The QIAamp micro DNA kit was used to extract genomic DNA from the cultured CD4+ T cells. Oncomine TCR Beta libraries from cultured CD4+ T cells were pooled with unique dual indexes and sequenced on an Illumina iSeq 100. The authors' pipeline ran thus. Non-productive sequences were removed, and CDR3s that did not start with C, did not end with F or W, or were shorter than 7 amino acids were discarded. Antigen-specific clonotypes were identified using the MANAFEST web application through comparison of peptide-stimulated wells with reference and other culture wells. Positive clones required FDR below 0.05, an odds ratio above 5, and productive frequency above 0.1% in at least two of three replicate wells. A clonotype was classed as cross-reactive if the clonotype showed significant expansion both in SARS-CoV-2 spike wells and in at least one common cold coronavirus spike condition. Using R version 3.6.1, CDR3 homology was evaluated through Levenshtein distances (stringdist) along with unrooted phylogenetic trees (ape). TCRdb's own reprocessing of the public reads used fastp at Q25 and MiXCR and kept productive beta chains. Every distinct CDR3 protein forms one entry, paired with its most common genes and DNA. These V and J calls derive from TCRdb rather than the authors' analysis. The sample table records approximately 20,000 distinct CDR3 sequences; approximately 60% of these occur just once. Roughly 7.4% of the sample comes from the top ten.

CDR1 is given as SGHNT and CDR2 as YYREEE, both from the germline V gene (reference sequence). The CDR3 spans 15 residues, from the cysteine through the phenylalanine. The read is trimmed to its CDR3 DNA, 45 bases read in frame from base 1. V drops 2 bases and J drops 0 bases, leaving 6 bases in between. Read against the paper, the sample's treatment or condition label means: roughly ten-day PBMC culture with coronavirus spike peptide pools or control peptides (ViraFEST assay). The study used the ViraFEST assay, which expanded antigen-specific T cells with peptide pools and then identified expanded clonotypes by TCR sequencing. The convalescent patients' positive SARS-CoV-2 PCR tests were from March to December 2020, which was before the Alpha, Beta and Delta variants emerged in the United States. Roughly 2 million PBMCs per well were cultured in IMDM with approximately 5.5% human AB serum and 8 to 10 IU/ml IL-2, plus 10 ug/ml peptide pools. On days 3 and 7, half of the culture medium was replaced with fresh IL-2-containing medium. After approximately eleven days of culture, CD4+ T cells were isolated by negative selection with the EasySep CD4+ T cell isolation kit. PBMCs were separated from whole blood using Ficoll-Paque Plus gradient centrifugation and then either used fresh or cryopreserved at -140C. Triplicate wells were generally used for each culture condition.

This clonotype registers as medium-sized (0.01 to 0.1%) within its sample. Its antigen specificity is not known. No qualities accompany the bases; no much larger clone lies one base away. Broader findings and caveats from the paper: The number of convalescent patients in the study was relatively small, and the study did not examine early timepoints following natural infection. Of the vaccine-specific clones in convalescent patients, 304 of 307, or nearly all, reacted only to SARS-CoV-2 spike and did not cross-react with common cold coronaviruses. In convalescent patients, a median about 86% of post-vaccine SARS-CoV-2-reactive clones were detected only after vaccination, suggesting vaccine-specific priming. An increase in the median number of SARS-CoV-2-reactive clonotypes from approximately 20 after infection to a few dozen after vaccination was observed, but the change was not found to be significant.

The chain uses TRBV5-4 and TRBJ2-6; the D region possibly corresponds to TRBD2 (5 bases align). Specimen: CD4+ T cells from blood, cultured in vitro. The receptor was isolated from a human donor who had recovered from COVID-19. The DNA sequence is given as TGTGCCAGCAGCTTAGACTACTCTGGGGCCAACGTCCTGACTTTC. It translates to CASSLDYSGANVLTF.